A single TCR beta chain is shown here with its context. Its matching antigen is unknown. TCRdb's copy holds only in-frame clones and misses some; the assay was immunoSEQ multiplex PCR. The data hold 73,000 or so clones, with around 85% observed a single time. With baseline, cycle 4 day 1, and cycle 7 day 1 as timepoints, blood was sampled. This sample stems from a study of OX40 agonist ivuxolimab in advanced cancers. As for the study in general: The eligibility criteria allowed prior anti-PD-1, anti-PD-L1 or anti-CTLA-4 therapy, and approximately 38% had some. Broader study findings: Partial responders dosed at 0.1-3.0 mg/kg displayed clonal expansion ranking among the lowest.

Trimming stripped 10 bases from V and 12 bases from J, with 12 bases between. Germline CDR1 and CDR2: LNHDA and SQIVND (reference sequence). CDR3 length: 10 amino acids. The sequencing used CD4+ or CD8+ T cells sorted from blood, collected in a trial of the OX40 agonist ivuxolimab. The sequence came from an adult with an advanced solid tumor such as melanoma, head and neck, liver or kidney cancer. This chain links TRBV19 with TRBJ1-4; tentatively, D is TRBD1 (5 bases). DNA for the CDR3: TGTGCCACCCGAGGAGGGGAACTGTTTTTT. Translated, it gives CATRGGELFF. Supplemented by reference TRBV19 and TRBJ1-4, the full variable domain reads DGGITQSPKYLFRKEGQNVTLSCEQNLNHDAMYWYRQDPGQGLRLIYYSQIVNDFQKGDIAEGYSVSREKKESFPLTVTSAQKNPTAFYLCATRGGELFFGSGTQLSVL.